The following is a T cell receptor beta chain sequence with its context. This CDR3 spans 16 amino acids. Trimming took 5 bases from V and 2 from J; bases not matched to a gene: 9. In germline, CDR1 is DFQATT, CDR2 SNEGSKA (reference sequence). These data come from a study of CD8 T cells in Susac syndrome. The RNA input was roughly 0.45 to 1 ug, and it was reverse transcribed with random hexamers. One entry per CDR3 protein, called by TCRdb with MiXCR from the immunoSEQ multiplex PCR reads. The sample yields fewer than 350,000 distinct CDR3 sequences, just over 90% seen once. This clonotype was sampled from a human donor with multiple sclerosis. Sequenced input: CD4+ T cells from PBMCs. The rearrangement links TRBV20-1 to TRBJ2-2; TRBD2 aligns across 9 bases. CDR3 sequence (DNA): TGCAGTGCTGACCCCGGCGGGGGGGTAAACACCGGGGAGCTGTTTTTT. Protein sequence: CSADPGGGVNTGELFF.